This record looks at one T cell receptor beta chain sequence and its context. Antigen: not known. These data come from a study of early T cells in non-severe SARS-CoV-2 infection. Study information: With bulk RNA from unsorted whole blood as input, sequencing yielded unpaired chains. Findings and caveats of the study: Matches to VDJdb favored anti-spike CD8 responses and missed private and CD4 specificities.

The V end lost 0 bases, the J end lost 2 bases, and 22 bases lay between the germline ends. The CDR3 runs 19 residues. Germline V CDR1 and CDR2: SGHTA, FQGNSA. The TCR library protocol attached unique molecular identifiers to the individual cDNA molecules. TCRdb re-called the 5' RACE reads with MiXCR, one entry per CDR3 protein. The data contain tens of thousands of distinct CDR3 sequences, under 8% of them singletons. The chain joins TRBV7-2 to TRBJ2-5; D remains ambiguous. This clonotype originated in an adult who was a healthcare worker with PCR-confirmed SARS-CoV-2 infection or an uninfected control (not recorded which). This sample comprised whole blood, obtained at baseline. The CDR3 sequence is CASSLARDFFRSTQETQYF. Written as DNA, the CDR3 is TGTGCCAGCAGCTTAGCGCGTGATTTCTTTCGTAGCACGCAAGAGACCCAGTACTTC.